The sequence of this T cell receptor (beta chain) was determined in a study of cytomegalovirus exposure and HLA in healthy donors. Looking at the study overall: Drawn from HLA-typed donors, some 80 million unique TCRs were held in an early data release.

Whole-study results and caveats: Roughly even sequencing depth across donors was the assumption behind the presence/absence analyses.

PCR primers comprised 60 Vbeta and 13 Jbeta primers. Sequencing used immunoSEQ multiplex PCR; TCRdb keeps in-frame clones, though not all of them. The sample carries about 78,000 clones, approximately 72% recorded once. Turning to this clone: Its antigen is unidentified.

Germline V gene lookup returns CDR1 GTSNPN and CDR2 SVGIG (reference sequence). Trimming took off 2 bases at V and 0 bases at J, with 14 bases between the two ends. The CDR3 loop spans 15 amino acids. The sequenced sample was PBMCs. The V gene is TRBV30, the J gene TRBJ2-7; D might be TRBD2 (5 bases). The sequence was obtained from a middle-aged woman in good health and CMV-seropositive. The chain's CDR3 is CAWSPSGRLSYEQYF. CDR3 sequence (DNA): TGTGCCTGGAGTCCAAGCGGACGACTCTCCTACGAGCAGTACTTC.